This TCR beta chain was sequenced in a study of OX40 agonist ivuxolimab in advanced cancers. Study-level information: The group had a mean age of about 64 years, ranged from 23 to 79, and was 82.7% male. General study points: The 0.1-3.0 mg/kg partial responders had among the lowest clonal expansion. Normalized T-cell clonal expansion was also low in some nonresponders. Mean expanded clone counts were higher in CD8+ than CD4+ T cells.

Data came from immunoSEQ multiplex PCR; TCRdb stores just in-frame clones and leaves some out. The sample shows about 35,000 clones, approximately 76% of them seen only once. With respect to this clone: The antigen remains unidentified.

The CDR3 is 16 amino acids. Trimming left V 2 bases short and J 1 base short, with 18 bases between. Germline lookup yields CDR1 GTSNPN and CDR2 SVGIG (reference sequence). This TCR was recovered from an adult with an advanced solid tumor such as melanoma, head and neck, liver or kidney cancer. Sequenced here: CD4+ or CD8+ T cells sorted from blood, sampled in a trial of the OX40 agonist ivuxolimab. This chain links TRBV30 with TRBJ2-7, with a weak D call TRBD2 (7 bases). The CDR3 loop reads CAWSKGGTRRSYEQYF. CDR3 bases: TGTGCCTGGAGTAAGGGAGGGACAAGGAGGTCCTACGAGCAGTACTTC.